This TCR beta chain was found in a study of blood T cell repertoires in COVID-19. Background on the study: Samples representing acute and convalescent COVID-19 were sourced from the United States, Italy and Spain.

In the authors' methods: Counts of nucleated cells, estimated from reference gene primer amplification, were obtained. Using immunoSEQ multiplex PCR, the repertoire was profiled, and TCRdb retains in-frame clones only, with some absent. V and J calls plus clone size are reproduced from that table; the DNA served to infer D and trimming. This sample has roughly 18,000 clones; 80% occur once, and the top ten carry roughly 9.6%. The sample taken for sequencing was peripheral blood. The receptor comes from a man of 80 years or more with acute or convalescent COVID-19.

CDR3 in amino acids: CASSIDRGRRTEAFF. DNA of the CDR3: TGTGCCAGTAGTATAGACAGGGGGCGTCGCACTGAAGCTTTCTTT. J is TRBJ1-1 and V is TRBV19; 8 nucleotides agree with TRBD1. The CDR3 is 15 residues long. V trimming: 0 bases; J trimming: 4 bases; junction bases outside the gene matches: 4. The germline CDR1 and CDR2 sequences are LNHDA and SQIVND (reference sequence).